A single sample gave rise to the 21 T cell receptor beta chains below, sequenced in a study of metastatic and nonmetastatic thyroid tumors. Every patient underwent thyroid surgery untreated. TCRdb recomputed clones from the PCR reads via MiXCR. This sample has roughly 5,900 clones, with roughly 27% found just once. The sample consisted of adjacent normal tissue. Every receptor here comes from a male donor with papillary thyroid cancer or a benign thyroid nodule (not recorded which). Some clones in this sample may be carry-over from other donors' samples.

This chain links TRBV9 with TRBJ2-3; D is perhaps TRBD1 or TRBD2 (5 bases each). Per germline, CDR1 SGDLS and CDR2 YYNGEE. The V and J ends lost 5 bases and 2 bases respectively, with 15 bases between them. The CDR3 is made up of 15 amino acids. The CDR3 DNA follows: TGTGCCAGCAGTGGGGGTAGTTACTACACAGATACGCAGTATTTT. The encoded protein is CASSGGSYYTDTQYF. The full variable domain, rest sourced from reference TRBV9 and TRBJ2-3, is DSGVTQTPKHLITATGQRVTLRCSPRSGDLSVYWYQQSLDQGLQFLIQYYNGEERAKGNILERFSAQQFPDLHSELNLSSLELGDSALYFCASSGGSYYTDTQYFGPGTRLTVL.

This clone is medium-sized. V and J are TRBV5-1 and TRBJ2-2; D unclear. V lost 4 bases, J lost 1 base, and 5 bases lay in between. The CDR3 has 13 residues. CDR1 and CDR2 from the germline V gene are SGHRS and YFSETQ. CDR3 DNA: TGCGCCAGCAGCCCCCAGAACACCGGGGAGCTGTTTTTT. Amino acid sequence: CASSPQNTGELFF.

The chain combines TRBV11-2 with TRBJ1-4; no definite D call. Trimming removed 3 bases from V and 8 bases from J, with 13 bases in between. Germline CDR1 reads SGHAT; CDR2 reads FQNNGV. CDR3 length equals 14 residues. CDR3 in amino acids: CASSFRGLGEKLFF. CDR3 DNA sequence: TGTGCCAGCAGCTTCAGAGGGCTGGGGGAAAAACTGTTTTTT.

This clone was counted between two and nine times. This chain's CDR3 is CASKSKNFDREQYF. DNA for the CDR3: TGTGCCAGCAAATCCAAAAATTTCGACAGAGAGCAGTACTTC. The V and J genes are TRBV6-2 or TRBV6-3 and TRBJ2-7; a possible D gene is TRBD1 (5 bases). The V end was cut by 7 bases, the J end by 7 bases, with 20 bases between. The V gene's germline CDR1 is MNHEY and CDR2 SVGEGT. The CDR3 is 14 residues long.

V and J are TRBV11-2 and TRBJ2-3; 10 bases match TRBD2. The CDR3 totals 16 residues. J gave up 4 bases and V 3 bases, and 7 bases lay outside the gene matches. The germline V gene has CDR1 SGHAT and CDR2 FQNNGV. The CDR3 reads CASSFFVAGGSDTQYF. The CDR3 DNA reads TGTGCCAGCAGCTTTTTTGTAGCGGGAGGTTCAGATACGCAGTATTTT. The whole variable domain, remainder taken from reference TRBV11-2 and TRBJ2-3, is EAGVAQSPRYKIIEKRQSVAFWCNPISGHATLYWYQQILGQGPKLLIQFQNNGVVDDSQLPKDRFSAERLKGVDSTLKIQPAKLEDSAVYLCASSFFVAGGSDTQYFGPGTRLTVL.

This rearrangement joins TRBV27 to TRBJ2-5; D perhaps matches TRBD1 (5 bases). With 5 bases removed from V and 4 bases from J, the gap between germline ends came to 8 bases. Germline lookup yields CDR1 MNHEY and CDR2 SMNVEV (reference sequence). This CDR3 has 12 amino acids. The CDR3, as DNA: TGTGCCAGCAGTCCCCAGGGAGAGACCCAGTACTTC. Protein: CASSPQGETQYF.

This clone was detected a few times. DNA for the CDR3: TGTGCCAGCAGCTTAACCACAGACTACGAGCAGTACTTC. Amino acids: CASSLTTDYEQYF. The chain has TRBV11-1 and TRBJ2-7; D not resolved. The CDR3 contains 13 residues. V lost 2 bases and J lost 3, with 8 bases in between. From germline, CDR1 is SGHAT and CDR2 FQDESV (reference sequence).

This clone was observed many times. Other nucleotide sequences in the sample specify the same CDR3. CDR3 DNA sequence: TGTGCCATCAGGGGGGACATTAAAGAGACCCAGTACTTC. This gives the protein CAIRGDIKETQYF. The V call is TRBV10-3, the J call TRBJ2-5; tentatively, D is TRBD1 (6 bases). The CDR3 totals 13 residues. Trimming removed 6 bases from V and 3 bases from J, with 11 bases in between. CDR1 and CDR2 from the germline V gene are ENHRY and SYGVKD.

The V gene is TRBV20-1, the J gene TRBJ2-5; 8 positions agree with TRBD2. The CDR3 is 14 amino acids. In germline, CDR1 is DFQATT, CDR2 SNEGSKA (reference sequence). After removal of 6 bases from V and 7 bases from J, the junction contained 13 bases not matched to a gene. Here the CDR3 reads CSASTSGPPGTQYF. CDR3 nucleotide sequence: TGCAGTGCCTCCACTAGCGGCCCCCCTGGGACCCAGTACTTC.

The CDR3 nucleotides are TGCAGCGCCCGGGACGGGTCCTACGAGCAGTACTTC. Its translation is CSARDGSYEQYF. The V and J genes are TRBV20-1 and TRBJ2-7, with D perhaps being TRBD1 or TRBD2 (5 bases each). This CDR3 is built from 12 residues. Germline values: CDR1 DFQATT, CDR2 SNEGSKA (reference sequence).

The rearrangement uses TRBV6-5 and TRBJ2-7; 7 nucleotides agree with TRBD1. The CDR3 contains 15 residues. CDR1 is MNHEY and CDR2 is SVGAGI in the germline V gene. The trim removed 0 bases at V and 3 bases at J, leaving 5 bases unmatched. In DNA form, the CDR3 reads TGTGCCAGCAGTTACTCGGCAGGGGGAGTCTACGAGCAGTACTTC. This encodes CASSYSAGGVYEQYF.

A word on this clone: Other DNA sequences within the sample encode an identical CDR3. The CDR3 is CASSMAEGRSDTQYF. The CDR3 bases are TGTGCCAGCAGTATGGCGGAGGGGCGGTCAGATACGCAGTATTTT. V usage is TRBV7-6 and J usage is TRBJ2-3, with D possibly matching TRBD2 (6 bases). Trimming took off 6 bases at V and 4 bases at J, with 17 bases between the two ends. The CDR3 consists of 15 residues. Germline V gene lookup returns CDR1 SGHVS and CDR2 FNYEAQ. The full variable domain, with the rest looked up from reference TRBV7-6 and TRBJ2-3, is GAGVSQSPRYKVTKRGQDVALRCDPISGHVSLYWYRQALGQGPEFLTYFNYEAQQDKSGLPNDRFSAERPEGSISTLTIQRTEQRDSAMYRCASSMAEGRSDTQYFGPGTRLTVL.

This chain uses TRBV20-1 with TRBJ1-6; no definite D call. The CDR3 has 16 amino acids. The germline V gene has CDR1 DFQATT and CDR2 SNEGSKA (reference sequence). Trimming removed 1 base at V and 2 bases at J, with 12 bases between. The CDR3 region has the DNA TGCAGTGCTAGAGCCGGGGAGATCGCCTATAATTCACCCCTCCACTTT. Its protein is CSARAGEIAYNSPLHF.

The chain couples TRBV6-1 to TRBJ1-4, with D perhaps TRBD1 (5 bases). The CDR3 runs 15 residues. The V end lost 7 bases, the J end lost 3 bases, and 15 bases lay between the germline ends. Germline CDR1 reads MNHNS; CDR2 reads SASEGT. The DNA for the CDR3 is TGTGCCAGCAAAGCTCAGGGAGGGCCTAATGAAAAACTGTTTTTT. Protein: CASKAQGGPNEKLFF.

Judged by abundance, this clone is large. This sequence joins TRBV12-3 or TRBV12-4 and TRBJ1-5; 7 nucleotides match TRBD1. The CDR3 loop spans 16 amino acids. The trim removed 4 bases at V and 0 bases at J, leaving 6 bases unmatched. The CDR3 sequence: CASSSGGPYSNQPQHF. CDR3 DNA sequence: TGTGCCAGCAGTTCAGGGGGGCCTTATAGCAATCAGCCCCAGCATTTT.

As to this clone: One end of the junction does not line up with germline, which may come from a read error. This chain connects TRBV27 to TRBJ2-3; D unresolved. CDR3 length: 13 residues. CDR1 is MNHEY, CDR2 SMNVEV, per germline (reference sequence). The CDR3 reads CPSIRTRTDTQNF. The CDR3, as DNA: TGTCCCAGCATCAGGACCCGCACAGATACGCAGAATTTT.

To note about this clone: One base away lies a much larger clone, so this may be a sequencing read error. The chain has TRBV2 and TRBJ2-1; 7 nucleotides agree with TRBD1. CDR3 length: 16 residues. Per germline, CDR1 SNHLY and CDR2 FYNNEI. V lost 10 bases to trimming and J lost 7 bases; unmatched junction nucleotides: 19. The CDR3 loop is CANRDLDRPGSNEQFF. The CDR3 DNA reads as TGTGCCAACAGAGACTTGGACAGGCCAGGCTCTAATGAGCAGTTCTTC.

This clone was seen a few times. The rearrangement uses TRBV6-1 and TRBJ2-7; TRBD1 matches 10 bases. Trimming removed 8 bases from V and 1 base from J; junction bases left unmatched: 2. There are 13 residues in the CDR3. Germline CDR1 is MNHNS and CDR2 is SASEGT. CDR3 sequence (DNA): TGTGCCAGCGGGGGACAGGGGTCCTACGAGCAGTACTTC. Amino acid sequence: CASGGQGSYEQYF.

By proportion, this clone is medium-sized (0.01 to 0.1%). The chain uses TRBV12-3 or TRBV12-4 and TRBJ2-4; 7 bases match TRBD2. The CDR3 extends over 14 amino acids. J lost 10 bases, V lost 5 bases, and 11 bases had no gene match. CDR3 residues: CASSPGGTRIIQYF. DNA for the CDR3: TGTGCCAGCAGTCCGGGGGGTACCCGGATTATTCAGTACTTC.

Only a few counts were recorded for this clone. This rearrangement joins TRBV6-1 to TRBJ1-3, with D unclear. CDR1 MNHNS and CDR2 SASEGT come from the germline V gene. The CDR3 has 11 residues. V was clipped by 7 bases and J by 4 bases, with 5 bases between them. CDR3: CASKRGNTIYF. The CDR3 nucleotides read TGTGCCAGCAAGCGAGGAAACACCATATATTTT.

The chain uses TRBV20-1 and TRBJ2-7, with a possible D match to TRBD2 (6 bases). The CDR3 runs to 14 residues. The V end lost 6 bases, the J end lost 0 bases, and 15 bases lay between the germline ends. Germline CDR1 reads DFQATT; CDR2 reads SNEGSKA (reference sequence). The DNA of the CDR3 is TGCAGTGCCCTACGGGGGTCCGCCTCCTACGAGCAGTACTTC. Protein product: CSALRGSASYEQYF.